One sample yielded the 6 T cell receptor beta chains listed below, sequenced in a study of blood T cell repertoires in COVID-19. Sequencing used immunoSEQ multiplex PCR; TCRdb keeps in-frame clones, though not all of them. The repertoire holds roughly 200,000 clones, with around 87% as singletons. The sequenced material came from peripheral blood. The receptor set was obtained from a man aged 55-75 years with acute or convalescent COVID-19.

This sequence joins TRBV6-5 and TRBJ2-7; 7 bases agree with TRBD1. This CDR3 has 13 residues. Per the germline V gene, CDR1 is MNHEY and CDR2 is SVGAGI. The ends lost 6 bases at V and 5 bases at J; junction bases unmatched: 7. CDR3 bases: TGTGCCAGCAGGCGACAGGGTGCCCACGAGCAGTACTTC. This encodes CASRRQGAHEQYF.

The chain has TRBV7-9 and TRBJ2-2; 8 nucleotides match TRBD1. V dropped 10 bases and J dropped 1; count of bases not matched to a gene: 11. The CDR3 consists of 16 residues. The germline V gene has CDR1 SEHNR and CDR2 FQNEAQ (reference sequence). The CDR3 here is CAISSGTGENTGELFF. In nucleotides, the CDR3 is TGTGCCATCTCCTCCGGGACAGGAGAGAACACCGGGGAGCTGTTTTTT.

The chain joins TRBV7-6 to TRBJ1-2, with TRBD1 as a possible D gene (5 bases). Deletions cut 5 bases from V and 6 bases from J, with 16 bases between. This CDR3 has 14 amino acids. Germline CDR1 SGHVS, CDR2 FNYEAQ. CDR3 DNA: TGTGCCAGCAGCCCCAATCCAGGGATCCATGGCTACACCTTC. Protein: CASSPNPGIHGYTF.

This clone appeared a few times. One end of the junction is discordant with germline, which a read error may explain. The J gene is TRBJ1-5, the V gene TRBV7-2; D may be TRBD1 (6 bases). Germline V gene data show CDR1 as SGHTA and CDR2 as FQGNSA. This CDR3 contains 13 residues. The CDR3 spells CASSKEQGTPPYF. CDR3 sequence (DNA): TGTGCCAGCAGCAAAGAACAGGGAACCCCTCCGTATTTT.

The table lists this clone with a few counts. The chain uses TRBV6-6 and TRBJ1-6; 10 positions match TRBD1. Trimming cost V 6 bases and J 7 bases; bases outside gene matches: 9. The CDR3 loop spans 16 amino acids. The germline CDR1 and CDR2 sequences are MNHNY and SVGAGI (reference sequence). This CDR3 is CASRSTGQGVNSPLHF. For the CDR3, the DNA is TGTGCCAGCAGGAGTACCGGACAGGGGGTAAATTCACCCCTCCACTTT.

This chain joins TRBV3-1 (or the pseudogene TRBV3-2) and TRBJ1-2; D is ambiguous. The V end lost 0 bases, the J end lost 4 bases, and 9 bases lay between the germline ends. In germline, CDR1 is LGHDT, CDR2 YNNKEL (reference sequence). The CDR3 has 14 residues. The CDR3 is CASSQEVGIYGYTF. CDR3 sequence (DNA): TGTGCCAGCAGCCAAGAGGTCGGGATCTATGGCTACACCTTC.